This T cell receptor (beta chain) comes out of a study of the immune and genomic landscape of osteosarcoma. Whole-study context: Median age at diagnosis was 27 years, range roughly 5-85. Most patients were poor-risk; approximately 67% had died. Study outcomes and limitations: Average productive clonality was over 0.08, with a maximum of 0.3.

Profiling relied on immunoSEQ multiplex PCR, and the TCRdb table lists in-frame clones only, not all of them. The repertoire consists of some 1,600 clones, with less than 80% occurring once and the leading ten covering 15% to 20%. The post-treatment osteosarcoma tumors were primary, local recurrence or metastasis specimens from poor-prognosis patients. V was trimmed by 1 base and J by 5 bases, leaving 6 bases between them. This CDR3 has 13 amino acids. CDR1 and CDR2 (germline): MRHNA, SNTAGT. In the case of this clone: What it recognizes is unknown.

The chain joins TRBV6-4 to TRBJ2-1; no definite D call. Sequences were obtained from primary tumor tissue from the T10 vertebra. The clonotype comes from a man aged 18-30 years with osteosarcoma. The CDR3 protein is CASSDWNNNEQFF. The DNA of the CDR3 is TGTGCCAGCAGTGACTGGAACAACAATGAGCAGTTCTTC.